One and the same sample provided the 20 T cell receptor beta chains below, sequenced in a study of patients and donors after allogeneic stem cell transplantation. One entry per CDR3 protein results from TCRdb running MiXCR on the RT-PCR reads. This table has roughly 140,000 distinct CDR3 sequences, 30% to 45% appearing once. The material sequenced was blood, either unsorted or a sorted T cell fraction (not recorded which). These receptors were taken from a human donor who was either an allogeneic HSCT recipient or a stem cell or donor lymphocyte infusion donor (not recorded which). It is not recorded whose cells these are; they may come from a transplant donor.

The chain employs TRBV27 and TRBJ1-2, with D possibly matching TRBD1 (5 bases). Deletions cut 5 bases from V and 6 bases from J, with 13 bases between. The CDR3 consists of 13 residues. Per germline, CDR1 MNHEY and CDR2 SMNVEV (reference sequence). The CDR3 coding sequence is TGTGCCAGCAGTCCCCCCCCGGGGGATGGCTACACCTTC. This gives the protein CASSPPPGDGYTF.

The chain recombines TRBV10-3 with TRBJ1-1, with 8 nucleotides matching TRBD1. This CDR3 region has 14 residues. Germline V gene lookup returns CDR1 ENHRY and CDR2 SYGVKD. In DNA, the CDR3 is TGTGCAGTAGCAGGGGGCCTAATGAACACTGAAGCTTTCTTT. This sequence encodes CAVAGGLMNTEAFF.

V and J are TRBV4-2 and TRBJ2-1, with no clear D. CDR3 length: 11 residues. Trimming pared 0 bases from V and 16 bases from J, leaving 10 bases between. Germline values: CDR1 LGHNA, CDR2 YNFKEQ. CDR3 region: CASSQEGLLFF. For the CDR3, the DNA is TGTGCCAGCAGCCAAGAGGGCTTGCTTTTCTTC.

The DNA for the CDR3 is TGTGCCAGCAGCTTAACGGGGACAGGGGATTCACCCCTCCACTTT. This gives the protein CASSLTGTGDSPLHF. The chain employs TRBV7-3 and TRBJ1-6, with 10 bases matching TRBD1. The ends lost 0 bases at V and 8 bases at J; junction bases unmatched: 1. Germline CDR1 and CDR2: SGHTA and FQGTGA. The CDR3 runs to 15 residues.

This clonotype was detected a few times. The V and J genes are TRBV24-1 and TRBJ2-1; either TRBD1 or TRBD2 may supply D (5 bases each). Trimming left V 4 bases short and J 6 bases short, with 12 bases between. Germline CDR1 reads KGHDR; CDR2 reads SFDVKD. CDR3 size: 14 residues. The CDR3 nucleotides read TGTGCCACCAGTGACCCGACTGGGGGCAATGAGCAGTTCTTC. Protein: CATSDPTGGNEQFF.

The V gene is TRBV25-1, the J gene TRBJ1-1, with D perhaps matching TRBD1 (5 bases). Germline CDR1 MGHDK, CDR2 SYGVNS. The CDR3 is 15 residues long. V was cut by 1 base and J by 5 bases, with 14 bases left in between. The CDR3 reads CASSEWGSRGTEAFF. The CDR3 DNA is TGTGCCAGCAGTGAATGGGGCAGCCGAGGGACTGAAGCTTTCTTT. Supplemented by reference TRBV25-1 and TRBJ1-1, the full variable domain reads EADIYQTPRYLVIGTGKKITLECSQTMGHDKMYWYQQDPGMELHLIHYSYGVNSTEKGDLSSESTVSRIRTEHFPLTLESARPSHTSQYLCASSEWGSRGTEAFFGQGTRLTVV.

Only a few counts were recorded for this clonotype. The chain combines TRBV9 with TRBJ2-7, with TRBD1 matching 9 bases. Losses at the gene ends were 4 bases for V and 4 bases for J; bases not matched to a gene: 9. CDR3 length: 15 amino acids. CDR1 SGDLS and CDR2 YYNGEE come from the germline V gene. The CDR3 loop is CASSPTGGLGYEQYF. CDR3 DNA sequence: TGTGCCAGCAGCCCAACAGGGGGCTTGGGATACGAGCAGTACTTC.

V usage is TRBV5-1 and J usage is TRBJ1-5; perhaps TRBD1 as D (5 bases). The CDR3 spans 11 residues. V was cut by 9 bases and J by 7 bases, with 11 bases left in between. The germline V gene has CDR1 SGHRS and CDR2 YFSETQ. In DNA, the CDR3 is TGCGCCATTAGACAGTTGCAGCCCCAGCATTTT. Translated: CAIRQLQPQHF.

CDR3 protein: CASSVGDSTYGYTF. Here the CDR3 DNA reads TGTGCCAGCAGCGTAGGGGACAGCACCTATGGCTACACCTTC. The chain carries TRBV9 and TRBJ1-2; 7 bases map to TRBD1. The CDR3 is 14 residues long. The germline CDR1 and CDR2 sequences are SGDLS and YYNGEE. The trim removed 0 bases at V and 4 bases at J, leaving 3 bases unmatched.

The chain is built from TRBV4-3 and TRBJ1-6; the D is unclear. The CDR3 totals 16 residues. Germline V gene data show CDR1 as LGHNA and CDR2 as YSLEER. V was pared by 0 bases and J by 2 bases, with 8 bases between. The CDR3 is CASSQEGPTYNSPLHF. DNA for the CDR3: TGCGCCAGCAGCCAAGAAGGGCCCACCTATAATTCACCCCTCCACTTT.

The J gene is TRBJ2-3, the V gene TRBV20-1; D gene uncertain. The CDR3 loop spans 15 amino acids. V was shortened by 3 bases and J by 1 base, with 14 bases between the two germline ends. CDR1 is DFQATT and CDR2 is SNEGSKA in the germline V gene (reference sequence). The CDR3: CSARTLSPGTDTQYF. CDR3 coding DNA: TGCAGTGCTAGGACTCTTTCCCCCGGCACAGATACGCAGTATTTT.

The rearrangement joins TRBV28 to TRBJ2-3; a weak D match, TRBD2 (6 bases). V lost 5 bases to trimming and J lost 2 bases, with 8 bases between them. Germline-derived CDR1 and CDR2 are MDHEN and SYDVKM. The CDR3 sequence is 13 residues long. The CDR3 protein is CASSPGDTDTQYF. The CDR3 bases are TGTGCCAGCAGTCCGGGGGACACAGATACGCAGTATTTT.

This rearrangement joins TRBV5-1 to TRBJ1-5; D unresolved. The CDR3 contains 15 residues. Per the germline V gene, CDR1 is SGHRS and CDR2 is YFSETQ. The V end lost 1 base, the J end lost 3 bases, and 11 bases lay between the germline ends. The CDR3 bases are TGCGCCAGCAGCTTGTCAGACCCCCACAATCAGCCCCAGCATTTT. Residues: CASSLSDPHNQPQHF.

This clonotype was seen ten or more times. The V gene is TRBV27, the J gene TRBJ1-1; TRBD1 aligns across 7 bases. In germline, CDR1 is MNHEY, CDR2 SMNVEV (reference sequence). The V segment lost 1 base and the J segment 4 bases; nucleotides outside the gene matches: 6. CDR3 length: 15 amino acids. The CDR3 sequence is CASSLFPSGGTEAFF. The CDR3 DNA reads as TGTGCCAGCAGTTTATTCCCCTCAGGGGGCACTGAAGCTTTCTTT.

V and J are TRBV6-5 and TRBJ2-7; D is unclear. V gave up 0 bases and J gave up 2 bases, with 8 bases separating them. CDR1 is MNHEY and CDR2 is SVGAGI in the germline V gene. The CDR3 is 14 amino acids. The CDR3 loop is CASSYSGGPYEQYF. The CDR3 nucleotides are TGTGCCAGCAGTTACTCGGGCGGCCCCTACGAGCAGTACTTC.

This chain uses TRBV3-1 with TRBJ2-2; the D is unclear. CDR1 and CDR2 from the germline V gene are LGHDT and YNNKEL (reference sequence). Trimming stripped 1 base from V and 0 bases from J, with 9 bases between. This CDR3 region has 16 residues. DNA of the CDR3: TGTGCCAGCAGCCAAGTCGCCGCGTCGAACACCGGGGAGCTGTTTTTT. Amino acids: CASSQVAASNTGELFF.

This clonotype was recorded many times. This sequence joins TRBV12-3 or TRBV12-4 and TRBJ1-6, with unresolved D. Deletions cut 1 base from V and 7 bases from J, with 11 bases between. The CDR3 loop spans 15 amino acids. Written as DNA, the CDR3 is TGTGCCAGCAGTTTAGGGGCGACCGAAAATTCACCCCTCCACTTT. It translates to CASSLGATENSPLHF.

The chain combines TRBV9 with TRBJ2-5; 8 bases line up with TRBD1. CDR1 and CDR2 (germline): SGDLS, YYNGEE. After removal of 3 bases from V and 3 bases from J, the junction contained 10 bases not matched to a gene. This CDR3 spans 16 amino acids. In DNA form, the CDR3 reads TGTGCCAGCAGCGCCATTACAGGGGGAGCCAAAGAGACCCAGTACTTC. Amino acid sequence: CASSAITGGAKETQYF.

V is TRBV27 and J is TRBJ2-7, with D hard to call. V lost 6 bases to trimming and J lost 0 bases, with 12 bases between them. The germline V gene has CDR1 MNHEY and CDR2 SMNVEV (reference sequence). The CDR3 consists of 14 residues. The CDR3 region has the DNA TGTGCCAGCAGCCTGAGCGTGAGCTCCTACGAGCAGTACTTC. Its protein product is CASSLSVSSYEQYF.

The rearrangement joins TRBV4-3 to TRBJ1-4, with 8 positions matching TRBD1. The CDR3 length is 14 residues. Trimming cost V 3 bases and J 8 bases; bases outside gene matches: 5. Looked up from germline, CDR1 is LGHNA and CDR2 is YSLEER. This CDR3 reads CASSQGQEGEKLFF. DNA for the CDR3: TGCGCCAGCAGCCAGGGACAGGAAGGAGAAAAACTGTTTTTT.